This T cell receptor (beta chain) comes out of a study of regulatory T cells in long-lasting Graves disease. Whole-study context: Graves' patients diagnosed newly had used antithyroid drugs under 3 months. Whole-study findings and limits: Gene preferences differed: TRBV28, TRBJ1-2, TRBJ2-5 in persistent cases.

The germline gives CDR1 LGHDT, CDR2 YNNKEL (reference sequence). The CDR3 has 12 residues. V was trimmed by 5 bases and J by 2 bases, leaving 5 bases between them. This clonotype was found many times. Its antigen is currently unknown. To make TCR beta libraries, researchers used iRepertoire HTBI primers and Arm-PCR of CDR3 regions. In the study's own analysis: Across the samples, identification revealed 50 to 80 TRBV and roughly 13 TRBJ segments. Via MiXCR, TCRdb re-called the multiplex PCR reads, giving one row per CDR3 protein. The V and J calls reflect TCRdb's pipeline rather than the authors' work. The sample gives roughly 420,000 distinct CDR3 sequences, around 16% of which show up once; 20% to 25% is in the top ten. Time point described: newly diagnosed GD, antithyroid drugs for less than 3 months. From PBMCs, RNA was extracted and then used to make the TCR library. EDTA tubes were used for drawing around 8.8 milliliters of peripheral blood.

Sequencing was performed on peripheral blood mononuclear cells (PBMCs), taken at new diagnosis, from a patient treated with antithyroid drugs. The sequence was obtained from a female donor with Graves disease. The chain recombines TRBV3-1 with TRBJ2-3; D is unresolved. CDR3 sequence (DNA): TGTGCCAGCAGCTATCACACAGATACGCAGTATTTT. This sequence encodes CASSYHTDTQYF.